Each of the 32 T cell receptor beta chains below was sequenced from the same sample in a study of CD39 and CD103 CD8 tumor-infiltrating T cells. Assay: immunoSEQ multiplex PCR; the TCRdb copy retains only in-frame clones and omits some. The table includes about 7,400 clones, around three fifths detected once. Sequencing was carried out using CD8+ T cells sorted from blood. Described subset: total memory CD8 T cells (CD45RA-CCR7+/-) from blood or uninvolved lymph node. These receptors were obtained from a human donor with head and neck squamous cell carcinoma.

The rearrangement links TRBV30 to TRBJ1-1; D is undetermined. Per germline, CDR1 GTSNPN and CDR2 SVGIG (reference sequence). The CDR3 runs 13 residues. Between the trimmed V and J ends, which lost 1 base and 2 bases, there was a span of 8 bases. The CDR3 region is CAWSATINTEAFF. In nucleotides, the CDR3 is TGTGCCTGGAGTGCGACAATTAACACTGAAGCTTTCTTT. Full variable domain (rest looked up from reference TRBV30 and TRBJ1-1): SQTIHQWPATLVQPVGSPLSLECTVEGTSNPNLYWYRQAAGRGLQLLFYSVGIGQISSEVPQNLSASRPQDRQFILSSKKLLLSDSGFYLCAWSATINTEAFFGQGTRLTVV.

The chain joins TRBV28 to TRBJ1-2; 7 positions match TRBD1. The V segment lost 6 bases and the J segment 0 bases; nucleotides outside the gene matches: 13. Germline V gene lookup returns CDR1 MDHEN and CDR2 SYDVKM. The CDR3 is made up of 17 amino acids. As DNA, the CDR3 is TGTGCCAGCAGGGACCCCGGGACAGCATTAGCTAACTATGGCTACACCTTC. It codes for CASRDPGTALANYGYTF.

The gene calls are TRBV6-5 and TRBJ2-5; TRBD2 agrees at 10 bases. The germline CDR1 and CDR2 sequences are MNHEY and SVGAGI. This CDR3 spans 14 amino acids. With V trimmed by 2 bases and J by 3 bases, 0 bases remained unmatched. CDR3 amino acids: CASSYSGGEETQYF. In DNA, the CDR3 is TGTGCCAGCAGTTACAGCGGGGGGGAAGAGACCCAGTACTTC.

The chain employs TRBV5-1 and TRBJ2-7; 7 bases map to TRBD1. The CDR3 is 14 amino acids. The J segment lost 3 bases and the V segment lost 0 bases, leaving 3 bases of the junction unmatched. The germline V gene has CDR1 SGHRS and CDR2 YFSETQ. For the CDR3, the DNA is TGCGCCAGCAGCTTGGCCGGGACAGACTACGAGCAGTACTTC. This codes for CASSLAGTDYEQYF.

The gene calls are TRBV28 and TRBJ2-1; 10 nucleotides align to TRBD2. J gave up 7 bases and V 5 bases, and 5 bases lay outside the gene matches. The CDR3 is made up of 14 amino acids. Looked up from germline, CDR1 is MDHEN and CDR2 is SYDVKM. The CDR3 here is CASSALAGENEQFF. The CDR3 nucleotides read TGTGCCAGCAGTGCCCTAGCGGGAGAGAATGAGCAGTTCTTC.

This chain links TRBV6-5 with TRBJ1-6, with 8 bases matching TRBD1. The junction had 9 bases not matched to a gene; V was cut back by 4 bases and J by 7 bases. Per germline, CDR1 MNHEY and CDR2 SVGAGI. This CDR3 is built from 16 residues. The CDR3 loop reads CASSSSFRGLNSPLHF. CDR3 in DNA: TGTGCCAGCAGTTCCTCATTCAGGGGGCTCAATTCACCCCTCCACTTT.

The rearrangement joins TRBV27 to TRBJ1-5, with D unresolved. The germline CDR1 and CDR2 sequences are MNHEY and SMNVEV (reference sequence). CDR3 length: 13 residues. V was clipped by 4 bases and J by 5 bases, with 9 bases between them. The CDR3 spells CASSSGVYQPQHF. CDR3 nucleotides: TGTGCCAGCAGTTCTGGAGTGTATCAGCCCCAGCATTTT.

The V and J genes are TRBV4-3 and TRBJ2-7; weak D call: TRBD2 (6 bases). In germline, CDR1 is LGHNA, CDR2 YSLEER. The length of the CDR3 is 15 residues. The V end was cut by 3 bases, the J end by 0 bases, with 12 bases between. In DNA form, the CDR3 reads TGCGCCAGCAGCCACGGGAGACAGAGCTCCTACGAGCAGTACTTC. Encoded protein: CASSHGRQSSYEQYF.

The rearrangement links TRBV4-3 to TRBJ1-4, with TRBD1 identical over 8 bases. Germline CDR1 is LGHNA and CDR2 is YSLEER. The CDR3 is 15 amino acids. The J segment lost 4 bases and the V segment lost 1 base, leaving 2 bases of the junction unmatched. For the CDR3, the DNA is TGCGCCAGCAGCCAAGGGACAGGGTTTAATGAAAAACTGTTTTTT. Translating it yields CASSQGTGFNEKLFF.

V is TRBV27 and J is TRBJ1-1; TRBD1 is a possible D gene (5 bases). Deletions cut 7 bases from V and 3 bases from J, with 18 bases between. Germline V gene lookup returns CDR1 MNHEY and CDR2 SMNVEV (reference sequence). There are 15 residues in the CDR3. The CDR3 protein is CASNLQYGAHTEAFF. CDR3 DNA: TGTGCCAGCAACCTTCAATATGGGGCCCACACTGAAGCTTTCTTT.

CDR3 sequence: CASSPSVGQGAYEQYF. CDR3 DNA: TGCGCCAGCAGCCCAAGCGTGGGACAGGGAGCCTACGAGCAGTACTTC. The rearrangement joins TRBV4-1 to TRBJ2-7; 9 bases match TRBD1. The germline V gene has CDR1 MGHRA and CDR2 YSYEKL. Unmatched junction bases numbered 9, after V lost 4 bases and J lost 2 bases. The CDR3 totals 16 residues.

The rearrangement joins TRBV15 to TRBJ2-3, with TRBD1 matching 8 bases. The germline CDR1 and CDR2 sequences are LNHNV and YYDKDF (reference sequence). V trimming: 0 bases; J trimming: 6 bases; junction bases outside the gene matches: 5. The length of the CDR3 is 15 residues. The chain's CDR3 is CATSRDLDRADTQYF. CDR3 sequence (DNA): TGTGCCACCAGCAGAGACTTGGACAGGGCGGATACGCAGTATTTT.

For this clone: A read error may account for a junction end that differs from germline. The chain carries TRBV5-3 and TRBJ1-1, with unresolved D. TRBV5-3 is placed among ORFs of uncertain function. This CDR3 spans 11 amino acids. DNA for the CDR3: TGTGCCAGCAGCTCACCCACTGGAGCTTTCTTT. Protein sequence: CASSSPTGAFF.

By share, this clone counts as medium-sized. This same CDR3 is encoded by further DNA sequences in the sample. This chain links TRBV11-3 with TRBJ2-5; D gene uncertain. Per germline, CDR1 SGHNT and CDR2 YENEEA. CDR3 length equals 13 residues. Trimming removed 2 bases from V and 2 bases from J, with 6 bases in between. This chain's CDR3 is CASSLRGQETQYF. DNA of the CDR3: TGTGCCAGCAGCTTAAGAGGTCAAGAGACCCAGTACTTC. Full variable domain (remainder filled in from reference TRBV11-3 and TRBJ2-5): EAGVVQSPRYKIIEKKQPVAFWCNPISGHNTLYWYLQNLGQGPELLIRYENEEAVDDSQLPKDRFSAERLKGVDSTLKIQPAELGDSAVYLCASSLRGQETQYFGPGTRLLVL.

CDR3: CASSLGNRGSNQPQHF. As DNA, the CDR3 is TGTGCCAGCAGCTTGGGGAACAGAGGTAGCAATCAGCCCCAGCATTTT. The J gene is TRBJ1-5, the V gene TRBV5-4; no reliable D call. This CDR3 has 16 residues. Germline V gives CDR1 SGHNT, CDR2 YYREEE (reference sequence). Deletions cut 0 bases from V and 0 bases from J, with 10 bases between.

CDR3 amino acids: CASSYGGSNTEAFF. Written as DNA, the CDR3 is TGTGCCAGCAGTTACGGAGGATCGAACACTGAAGCTTTCTTT. The genes are TRBV6-6 and TRBJ1-1; D remains ambiguous. V dropped 2 bases and J dropped 1 base, with 8 bases sitting between them. This CDR3 contains 14 residues. CDR1 is MNHNY, CDR2 SVGAGI, per germline (reference sequence).

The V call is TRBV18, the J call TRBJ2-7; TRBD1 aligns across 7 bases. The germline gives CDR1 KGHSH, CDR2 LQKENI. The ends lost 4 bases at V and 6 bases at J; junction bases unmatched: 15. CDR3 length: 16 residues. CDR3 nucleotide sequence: TGTGCCAGCTCACACGGGCCATACGACAGGGTAGGCGAGCAGTACTTC. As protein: CASSHGPYDRVGEQYF. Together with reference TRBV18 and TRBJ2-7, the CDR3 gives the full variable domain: NAGVMQNPRHLVRRRGQEARLRCSPMKGHSHVYWYRQLPEEGLKFMVYLQKENIIDESGMPKERFSAEFPKEGPSILRIQQVVRGDSAAYFCASSHGPYDRVGEQYFGPGTRLTVT.

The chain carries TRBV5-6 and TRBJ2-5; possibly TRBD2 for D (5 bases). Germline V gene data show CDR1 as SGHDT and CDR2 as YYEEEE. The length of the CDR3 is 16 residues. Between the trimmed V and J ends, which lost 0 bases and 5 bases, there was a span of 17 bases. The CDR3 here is CASSLGVGWGVETQYF. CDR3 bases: TGTGCCAGCAGCTTGGGGGTGGGATGGGGAGTTGAGACCCAGTACTTC.

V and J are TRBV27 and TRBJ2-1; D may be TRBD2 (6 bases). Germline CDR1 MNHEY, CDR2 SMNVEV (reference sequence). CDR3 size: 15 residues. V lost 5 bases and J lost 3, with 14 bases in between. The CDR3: CASSTSPAGYNEQFF. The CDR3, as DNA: TGTGCCAGCAGTACAAGTCCAGCGGGCTACAATGAGCAGTTCTTC.

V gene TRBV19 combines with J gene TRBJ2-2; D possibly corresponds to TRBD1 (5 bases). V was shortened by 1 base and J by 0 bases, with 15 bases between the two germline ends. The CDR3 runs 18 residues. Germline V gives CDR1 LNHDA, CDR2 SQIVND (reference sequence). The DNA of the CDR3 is TGTGCCAGTAGTATAGTTCCCCGACAGAGCCCGAACACCGGGGAGCTGTTTTTT. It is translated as CASSIVPRQSPNTGELFF.

CDR3 bases: TGTGCCAGCAGTTCTCCCCTCGGCGGGCAGAGGGACAATGAGCAGTTCTTC. Encoded protein: CASSSPLGGQRDNEQFF. The V and J genes are TRBV28 and TRBJ2-1; D is possibly TRBD2 (5 bases). The CDR3 is 17 residues long. Between the trimmed V and J ends, which lost 4 bases and 5 bases, there was a span of 21 bases. The germline CDR1 and CDR2 sequences are MDHEN and SYDVKM.

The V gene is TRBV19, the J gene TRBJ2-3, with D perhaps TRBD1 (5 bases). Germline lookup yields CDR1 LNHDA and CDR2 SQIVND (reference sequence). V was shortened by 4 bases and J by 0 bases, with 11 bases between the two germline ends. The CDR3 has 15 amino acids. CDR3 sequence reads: CASSTVRVSTDTQYF. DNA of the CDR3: TGTGCCAGTAGTACAGTCAGGGTTAGCACAGATACGCAGTATTTT.

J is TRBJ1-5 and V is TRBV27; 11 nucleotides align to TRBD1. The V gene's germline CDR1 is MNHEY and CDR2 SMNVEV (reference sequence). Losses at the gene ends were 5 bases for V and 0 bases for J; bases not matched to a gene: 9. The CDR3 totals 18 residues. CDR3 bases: TGTGCCAGCAGTCGGACGGACAGGGGGCAATATAGCAATCAGCCCCAGCATTTT. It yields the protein CASSRTDRGQYSNQPQHF.

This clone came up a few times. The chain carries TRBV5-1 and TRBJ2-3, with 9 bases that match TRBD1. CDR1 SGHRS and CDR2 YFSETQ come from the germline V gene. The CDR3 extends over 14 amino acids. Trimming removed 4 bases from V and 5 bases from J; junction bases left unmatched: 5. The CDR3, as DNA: TGCGCCAGCAGCCACAGGGGGCCAGTAGATACGCAGTATTTT. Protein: CASSHRGPVDTQYF.

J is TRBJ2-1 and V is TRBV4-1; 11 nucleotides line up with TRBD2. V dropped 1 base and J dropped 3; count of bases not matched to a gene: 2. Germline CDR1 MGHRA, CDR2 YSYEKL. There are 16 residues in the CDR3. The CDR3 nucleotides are TGCGCCAGCAGCCAAGTTAGCGGGGGGGGCTACAATGAGCAGTTCTTC. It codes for CASSQVSGGGYNEQFF.

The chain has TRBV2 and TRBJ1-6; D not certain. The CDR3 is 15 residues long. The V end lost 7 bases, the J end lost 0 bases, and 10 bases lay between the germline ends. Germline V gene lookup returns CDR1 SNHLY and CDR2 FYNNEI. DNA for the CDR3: TGTGCCAGCATCAGAGTCATCTCCTATAATTCACCCCTCCACTTT. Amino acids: CASIRVISYNSPLHF.

Written as DNA, the CDR3 is TGTGCCAGCAGCTCCGCAACAGCAACTAATGAAAAACTGTTTTTT. Translating gives CASSSATATNEKLFF. V usage is TRBV7-9 and J usage is TRBJ1-4; D unresolved. V was trimmed by 4 bases and J by 0 bases, leaving 9 bases between them. Germline CDR1 SEHNR, CDR2 FQNEAQ (reference sequence). The CDR3 totals 15 residues.

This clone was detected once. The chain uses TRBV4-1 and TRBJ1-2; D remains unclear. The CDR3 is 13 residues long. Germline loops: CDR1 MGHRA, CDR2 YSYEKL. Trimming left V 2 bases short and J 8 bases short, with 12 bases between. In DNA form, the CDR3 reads TGCGCCAGCAGCCAACACGACATGCTGGGCTACACCTTC. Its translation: CASSQHDMLGYTF.

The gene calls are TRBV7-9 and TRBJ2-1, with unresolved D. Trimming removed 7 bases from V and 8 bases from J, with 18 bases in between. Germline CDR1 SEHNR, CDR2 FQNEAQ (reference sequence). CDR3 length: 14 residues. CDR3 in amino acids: CASTPPSPNDEQFF. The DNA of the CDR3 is TGTGCCAGCACCCCCCCGAGCCCAAACGATGAGCAGTTCTTC.

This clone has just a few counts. In DNA form, the CDR3 reads TGCAGCGTTGAATTCGTACAGGTCAGCTCCTACGAGCAGTACTTC. This sequence encodes CSVEFVQVSSYEQYF. The chain carries TRBV29-1 and TRBJ2-7, with D possibly TRBD1 on 5 matching bases. The CDR3 is 15 amino acids. V was clipped by 2 bases and J by 0 bases, with 14 bases between them. Germline lookup yields CDR1 SQVTM and CDR2 ANQGSEA.

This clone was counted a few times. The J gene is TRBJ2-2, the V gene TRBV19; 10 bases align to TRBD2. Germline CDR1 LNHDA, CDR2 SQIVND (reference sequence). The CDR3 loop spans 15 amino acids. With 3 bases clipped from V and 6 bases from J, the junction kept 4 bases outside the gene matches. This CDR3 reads CASSILLAGSGELFF. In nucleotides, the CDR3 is TGTGCCAGTAGTATTTTACTAGCGGGATCCGGGGAGCTGTTTTTT.

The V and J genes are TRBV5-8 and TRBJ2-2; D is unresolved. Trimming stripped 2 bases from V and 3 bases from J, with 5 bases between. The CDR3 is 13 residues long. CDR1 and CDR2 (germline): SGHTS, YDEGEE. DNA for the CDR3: TGTGCCAGCAGCTTTGACTACACCGGGGAGCTGTTTTTT. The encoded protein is CASSFDYTGELFF.